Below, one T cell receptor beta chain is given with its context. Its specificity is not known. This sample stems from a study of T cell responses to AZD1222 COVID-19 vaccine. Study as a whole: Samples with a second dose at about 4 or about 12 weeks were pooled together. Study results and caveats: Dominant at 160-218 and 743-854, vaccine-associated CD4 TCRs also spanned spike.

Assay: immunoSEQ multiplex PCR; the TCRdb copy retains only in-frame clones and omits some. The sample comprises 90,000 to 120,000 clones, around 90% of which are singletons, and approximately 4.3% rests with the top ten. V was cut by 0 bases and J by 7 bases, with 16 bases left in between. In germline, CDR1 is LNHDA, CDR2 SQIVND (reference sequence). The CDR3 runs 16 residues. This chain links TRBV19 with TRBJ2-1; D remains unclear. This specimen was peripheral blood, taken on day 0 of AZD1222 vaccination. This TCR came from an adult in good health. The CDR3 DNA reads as TGTGCCAGTAGTATAGATCTAGTTGGGGTTCGGAATGAGCAGTTCTTC. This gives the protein CASSIDLVGVRNEQFF. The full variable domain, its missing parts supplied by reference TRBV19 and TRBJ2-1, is DGGITQSPKYLFRKEGQNVTLSCEQNLNHDAMYWYRQDPGQGLRLIYYSQIVNDFQKGDIAEGYSVSREKKESFPLTVTSAQKNPTAFYLCASSIDLVGVRNEQFFGPGTRLTVL.